This T cell receptor (beta chain) is drawn from a study of blood T cell repertoires in COVID-19. About the research overall: The origin of the acute and convalescent COVID-19 samples was the United States, Italy and Spain.

Per the original data handling: Amplifying reference gene primers gave estimates of nucleated cell counts. Sequencing used immunoSEQ multiplex PCR; TCRdb keeps in-frame clones, though not all of them. V, J and clone size were drawn from that table, and D and trimming were deduced from the DNA. The sample contains about 63,000 clones, about 88% of which appear only once. Germline V lookup: CDR1 SGHNT, CDR2 YYREEE (reference sequence). The V gene lost 4 bases and the J gene lost 4 bases, with 18 bases spanning the gap. The CDR3 is 17 residues long. Material: peripheral blood. This receptor was obtained from a human donor in a cohort sampled during active COVID-19. J is TRBJ1-6 and V is TRBV5-4; a weak D match, TRBD1 (5 bases). The CDR3 loop reads CASSDKKVGVYNSPLHF. CDR3 nucleotide sequence: TGTGCCAGCAGCGACAAGAAGGTAGGGGTGTATAATTCACCCCTCCACTTT.